One sample yielded the 32 T cell receptor beta chains listed below, sequenced in a study of control samples from healthy donors and cancer patients. Only in-frame clones appear in the TCRdb table, and some are missing; sequencing was by immunoSEQ multiplex PCR. The sample includes approximately 90,000 clones, approximately 88% of them seen just once. Material: PBMCs. The receptor source for this set is a man between 65 and 85 years old with lung cancer.

The chain couples TRBV18 to TRBJ1-1; D might be TRBD1 (6 bases). V was clipped by 2 bases and J by 4 bases, with 14 bases between them. Per germline, CDR1 KGHSH and CDR2 LQKENI. This CDR3 spans 15 amino acids. The CDR3 DNA reads TGTGCCAGCTCACCAAATCCCGACAGGAGCACTGAAGCTTTCTTT. This codes for CASSPNPDRSTEAFF. Filled out from reference TRBV18 and TRBJ1-1, the complete variable domain reads NAGVMQNPRHLVRRRGQEARLRCSPMKGHSHVYWYRQLPEEGLKFMVYLQKENIIDESGMPKERFSAEFPKEGPSILRIQQVVRGDSAAYFCASSPNPDRSTEAFFGQGTRLTVV.

The chain joins TRBV6-5 to TRBJ2-3, with a tentative D call TRBD1 (6 bases). With 6 bases removed from V and 3 bases from J, the gap between germline ends came to 7 bases. This CDR3 is 12 amino acids long. Germline V gene data show CDR1 as MNHEY and CDR2 as SVGAGI. The CDR3 reads CASRQGTDTQYF. For the CDR3, the DNA is TGTGCCAGCAGGCAGGGGACAGATACGCAGTATTTT.

The chain joins TRBV5-4 to TRBJ2-6; 8 bases are a match to TRBD2. The ends lost 3 bases at V and 4 bases at J; junction bases unmatched: 12. The germline V gene encodes CDR1 SGHNT and CDR2 YYREEE (reference sequence). This CDR3 has 18 residues. This chain's CDR3 is CASSSSSGGSPGANVLTF. The CDR3 DNA reads as TGTGCCAGCAGCTCGTCATCGGGGGGGTCCCCGGGGGCCAACGTCCTGACTTTC.

The V gene is TRBV2, the J gene TRBJ1-5; TRBD1 agrees at 8 bases. The CDR3 has 15 residues. Per germline, CDR1 SNHLY and CDR2 FYNNEI. Unmatched junction bases numbered 5, after V lost 6 bases and J lost 1 base. The CDR3 sequence: CASRTGAGSNQPQHF. DNA of the CDR3: TGTGCCAGCAGGACAGGGGCCGGGAGCAATCAGCCCCAGCATTTT.

The genes are TRBV19 and TRBJ1-1, with D tentatively TRBD1 (5 bases). The CDR3 extends over 15 amino acids. V was shortened by 3 bases and J by 6 bases, with 17 bases between the two germline ends. The germline V gene has CDR1 LNHDA and CDR2 SQIVND (reference sequence). The CDR3 here is CASSIFEGQGAEAFF. CDR3 in DNA: TGTGCCAGTAGTATCTTTGAGGGGCAGGGCGCTGAAGCTTTCTTT.

The V call is TRBV20-1, the J call TRBJ1-2, with D possibly TRBD1 on 6 matching bases. Trimming cost V 5 bases and J 7 bases, with 11 bases left between them. The CDR3 length is 11 residues. Germline V gives CDR1 DFQATT, CDR2 SNEGSKA (reference sequence). The CDR3 DNA sequence: TGCAGTGCTGCCCGGACAGCTGGCTACACCTTC. Translated, it gives CSAARTAGYTF.

This clone was seen a few times. This chain uses TRBV2 with TRBJ2-3; 8 nucleotides match TRBD2. With V trimmed by 6 bases and J by 6 bases, 8 bases remained unmatched. Looked up from germline, CDR1 is SNHLY and CDR2 is FYNNEI. There are 14 residues in the CDR3. Written as DNA, the CDR3 is TGTGCCAGCAGAGCCGGGACTAGAGTGGATACGCAGTATTTT. It codes for CASRAGTRVDTQYF.

V and J are TRBV25-1 and TRBJ1-2; possibly TRBD1 for D (6 bases). V lost 3 bases, J lost 7 bases, and 12 bases lay in between. The CDR3 is 13 amino acids. Germline V gene lookup returns CDR1 MGHDK and CDR2 SYGVNS. The DNA for the CDR3 is TGTGCCAGCAGTGATCTACAGGGAAGTGGCTACACCTTC. Its protein is CASSDLQGSGYTF.

DNA of the CDR3: TGTGCCAGCAGCCCACCTGGGTCGTCAGATACGCAGTATTTT. Translated: CASSPPGSSDTQYF. The chain couples TRBV9 to TRBJ2-3; D gene uncertain. Germline lookup yields CDR1 SGDLS and CDR2 YYNGEE. There are 14 residues in the CDR3. Trimming took off 4 bases at V and 4 bases at J, with 13 bases between the two ends.

This clone was counted at least ten times. The chain recombines TRBV7-9 with TRBJ1-2; 9 bases are a match to TRBD1. The CDR3 consists of 16 residues. V trimming: 1 base; J trimming: 4 bases; junction bases outside the gene matches: 7. Germline V gene lookup returns CDR1 SEHNR and CDR2 FQNEAQ (reference sequence). This CDR3 is CASSLGRTGVSYGYTF. The CDR3 nucleotides read TGTGCCAGCAGCTTAGGTCGGACAGGGGTATCCTATGGCTACACCTTC.

The CDR3 DNA reads as TGCGCCAGCAGTGAGTTTAGCGGGGGGCCCTACGAGCAGTACTTC. This sequence encodes CASSEFSGGPYEQYF. This chain links TRBV10-2 with TRBJ2-7; 10 bases are shared with TRBD2. Germline V CDR1 and CDR2: WSHSY, SAAADI. Trimming took 1 base from V and 2 from J; bases not matched to a gene: 2. The CDR3 loop spans 15 amino acids.

The chain recombines TRBV7-9 with TRBJ2-5; D may be TRBD1 or TRBD2 (5 bases each). The length of the CDR3 is 17 residues. Germline CDR1 is SEHNR and CDR2 is FQNEAQ (reference sequence). V was shortened by 5 bases and J by 5 bases, with 24 bases between the two germline ends. The CDR3 coding sequence is TGTGCCAGCAGCCTAGGTTTCCAGGGCGGGCTTAGGGAGACCCAGTACTTC. Translating gives CASSLGFQGGLRETQYF.

The rearrangement uses TRBV19 and TRBJ2-3, with D perhaps matching TRBD2 (6 bases). Germline V gene sequence: CDR1 LNHDA, CDR2 SQIVND (reference sequence). V was cut by 6 bases and J by 1 base, with 11 bases left in between. The CDR3 covers 14 residues. The CDR3 sequence: CASSQLAGTDTQYF. CDR3 bases: TGTGCCAGTAGCCAACTAGCCGGCACAGATACGCAGTATTTT. Full variable domain (outside the CDR3, taken from reference TRBV19 and TRBJ2-3): DGGITQSPKYLFRKEGQNVTLSCEQNLNHDAMYWYRQDPGQGLRLIYYSQIVNDFQKGDIAEGYSVSREKKESFPLTVTSAQKNPTAFYLCASSQLAGTDTQYFGPGTRLTVL.

The genes are TRBV20-1 and TRBJ2-1; weak D call: TRBD2 (5 bases). The CDR3 length is 12 residues. Germline V gene lookup returns CDR1 DFQATT and CDR2 SNEGSKA (reference sequence). Trimming shortened V by 3 bases and J by 3 bases, and 6 bases separated the two germline ends. This chain's CDR3 is CSASEGYNEQFF. CDR3 nucleotides: TGCAGTGCTAGTGAGGGCTACAATGAGCAGTTCTTC.

This clone was found a few times. The junction departs from germline at one end; a sequencing error may be responsible. This chain joins TRBV20-1 and TRBJ1-2; D possibly corresponds to TRBD1 (5 bases). There are 9 residues in the CDR3. Germline-derived CDR1 and CDR2 are DFQATT and SNEGSKA (reference sequence). CDR3 protein: CSASMRGAF. Here the CDR3 DNA reads TGCAGTGCTAGTATGCGGGGCGCCTTC.

This rearrangement joins TRBV7-8 to TRBJ2-2; 7 nucleotides align to TRBD1. The ends lost 5 bases at V and 6 bases at J; junction bases unmatched: 6. The CDR3 spans 14 residues. CDR1 and CDR2 from the germline V gene are SGHVS and FQNEAQ. This chain's CDR3 is CASSRETGPGELFF. In DNA form, the CDR3 reads TGTGCCAGCAGCCGAGAGACAGGGCCCGGGGAGCTGTTTTTT. The full variable domain, in which reference TRBV7-8 and TRBJ2-2 provide the parts outside the CDR3, is GAGVSQSPRYKVAKRGQDVALRCDPISGHVSLFWYQQALGQGPEFLTYFQNEAQLDKSGLPSDRFFAERPEGSVSTLKIQRTQQEDSAVYLCASSRETGPGELFFGEGSRLTVL.

J is TRBJ1-5 and V is TRBV7-6, with 8 bases matching TRBD1. The CDR3 loop spans 15 amino acids. Germline V gene sequence: CDR1 SGHVS, CDR2 FNYEAQ. Trimming took 5 bases from V and 0 from J; bases not matched to a gene: 3. The CDR3 loop reads CASSRDRGSNQPQHF. In DNA, the CDR3 is TGTGCCAGCAGCCGTGACAGGGGTAGCAATCAGCCCCAGCATTTT.

The rearrangement joins TRBV2 to TRBJ2-7; 7 bases match TRBD1. The CDR3 totals 12 residues. V lost 10 bases and J lost 2; bases outside the gene matches: 5. Germline V gives CDR1 SNHLY, CDR2 FYNNEI. In nucleotides, the CDR3 is TGTGCCATTAGGACAGGAACCTACGAGCAGTACTTC. Protein: CAIRTGTYEQYF.

Concerning this clone: A junction boundary mismatches the germline segment, possibly from a read error. The gene calls are TRBV14 and TRBJ2-1; the match to TRBD2 covers 9 bases. Germline V gives CDR1 SGHDN, CDR2 FVKESK. This CDR3 spans 15 amino acids. CDR3 coding DNA: TGTGCCCGCAGCCGGGGCGGGGGGGCGAACAATGAGCAGTTCTTC. It is translated as CARSRGGGANNEQFF. Supplemented by reference TRBV14 and TRBJ2-1, the full variable domain reads EAGVTQFPSHSVIEKGQTVTLRCDPISGHDNLYWYRRVMGKEIKFLLHFVKESKQDESGMPNNRFLAERTGGTYSTLKVQPAELEDSGVYFCARSRGGGANNEQFFGPGTRLTVL.

The chain is built from TRBV21-1 and TRBJ2-3; TRBD2 is the table's D call and was not checked against the DNA. TRBV21-1 is recorded as a pseudogene. The CDR3 is 16 residues long. The CDR3 is CASSSPGGGITDTQYF. Written as DNA, the CDR3 is TGTGCCAGCAGCTCCCCTGGTGGGGGGATCACAGATACGCAGTATTTT.

The J gene is TRBJ2-2, the V gene TRBV7-8, with a tentative D call TRBD2 (6 bases). V was pared by 5 bases and J by 10 bases, with 11 bases between. CDR1 SGHVS and CDR2 FQNEAQ come from the germline V gene. This CDR3 region has 12 residues. CDR3 in DNA: TGTGCCAGCAGCCGGGACTGGGTGGAGCTGTTTTTT. Encoded protein: CASSRDWVELFF.

The gene calls are TRBV5-1 and TRBJ1-4; D gene unclear. Per the germline V gene, CDR1 is SGHRS and CDR2 is YFSETQ. The V and J ends lost 1 base and 4 bases respectively, with 11 bases between them. The CDR3 totals 15 residues. The CDR3 coding sequence is TGCGCCAGCAGCTTGCCGGCCGGCCGTAATGAAAAACTGTTTTTT. It specifies CASSLPAGRNEKLFF.

V usage is TRBV5-1 and J usage is TRBJ1-1; 7 nucleotides align to TRBD1. The V segment lost 6 bases and the J segment 1 base; nucleotides outside the gene matches: 6. The CDR3 has 14 residues. Germline V gene lookup returns CDR1 SGHRS and CDR2 YFSETQ. CDR3 sequence reads: CASNEGAPNTEAFF. CDR3 DNA sequence: TGCGCCAGCAACGAGGGGGCGCCGAACACTGAAGCTTTCTTT.

The V and J genes are TRBV11-2 and TRBJ1-1; D not certain. With 1 base removed from V and 5 bases from J, the gap between germline ends came to 11 bases. Looked up from germline, CDR1 is SGHAT and CDR2 is FQNNGV. The CDR3 has 14 amino acids. The CDR3 region is CASSLAGSRTEAFF. The CDR3 DNA sequence: TGTGCCAGCAGCTTAGCGGGATCGCGGACTGAAGCTTTCTTT.

The chain employs TRBV2 and TRBJ2-7; D might be TRBD1 or TRBD2, each matching 5 bases. Trimming took off 7 bases at V and 1 base at J, with 20 bases between the two ends. CDR3 length: 16 residues. Germline CDR1 reads SNHLY; CDR2 reads FYNNEI. The CDR3 region is CASTFRSGHASYEQYF. The CDR3 region has the DNA TGTGCCAGCACCTTCCGTTCGGGGCATGCATCCTACGAGCAGTACTTC. Combining the CDR3 with reference TRBV2 and TRBJ2-7 gives the whole variable domain EPEVTQTPSHQVTQMGQEVILRCVPISNHLYFYWYRQILGQKVEFLVSFYNNEISEKSEIFDDQFSVERPDGSNFTLKIRSTKLEDSAMYFCASTFRSGHASYEQYFGPGTRLTVT.

The chain uses TRBV6-2 or TRBV6-3 and TRBJ2-2, with TRBD1 matching over 8 bases. The CDR3 loop spans 16 amino acids. The germline CDR1 and CDR2 sequences are MNHEY and SVGEGT. V gave up 4 bases and J gave up 0 bases; unmatched junction bases: 4. This CDR3 is CASSFGTGPNTGELFF. CDR3 bases: TGTGCCAGCAGTTTTGGGACAGGACCGAACACCGGGGAGCTGTTTTTT.

The rearrangement joins TRBV18 to TRBJ1-2, with D hard to call. CDR3 length equals 12 residues. The germline V and J ends were trimmed by 4 bases and 3 bases, with 6 bases remaining between them. Germline V gene sequence: CDR1 KGHSH, CDR2 LQKENI. The CDR3 region is CASSRSDYGYTF. In DNA, the CDR3 is TGTGCCAGCTCACGGAGTGACTATGGCTACACCTTC.

The chain uses TRBV14 and TRBJ2-2, with D possibly matching TRBD2 (5 bases). CDR1 and CDR2 (germline): SGHDN, FVKESK. The CDR3 spans 14 residues. V dropped 4 bases and J dropped 6 bases, with 12 bases sitting between them. The CDR3 reads CASSLIGVSGELFF. CDR3 DNA: TGTGCCAGCAGCCTCATCGGGGTTTCCGGGGAGCTGTTTTTT.

The chain couples TRBV24-1 to TRBJ1-5, with 8 bases matching TRBD1. V lost 5 bases to trimming and J lost 6 bases; unmatched junction nucleotides: 8. CDR1 and CDR2 from the germline V gene are KGHDR and SFDVKD. This CDR3 contains 15 residues. The CDR3 here is CATSVPRGRSQPQHF. CDR3 DNA: TGTGCCACCAGTGTCCCCAGGGGGCGAAGTCAGCCCCAGCATTTT.

The V gene is TRBV14, the J gene TRBJ2-7; D unclear. With 1 base removed from V and 3 bases from J, the gap between germline ends came to 10 bases. The CDR3 is 14 amino acids. Looked up from germline, CDR1 is SGHDN and CDR2 is FVKESK. The DNA of the CDR3 is TGTGCCAGCAGCCAAGGGATTTTGGACTACGAGCAGTACTTC. It is translated as CASSQGILDYEQYF.

The CDR3 sequence is CASSIRGDYGYTF. The DNA for the CDR3 is TGTGCCAGTAGTATAAGAGGGGACTATGGCTACACCTTC. The chain has TRBV19 and TRBJ1-2, with D maybe TRBD1 (5 bases). This CDR3 contains 13 residues. The V gene's germline CDR1 is LNHDA and CDR2 SQIVND (reference sequence). Trimming removed 2 bases from V and 3 bases from J, with 7 bases in between.

The chain is built from TRBV7-8 and TRBJ2-7, with TRBD1 identical over 8 bases. With 4 bases clipped from V and 6 bases from J, the junction kept 20 bases outside the gene matches. There are 18 residues in the CDR3. Germline CDR1 reads SGHVS; CDR2 reads FQNEAQ. The CDR3 reads CASSSRGTGSTSSLEQYF. In nucleotides, the CDR3 is TGTGCCAGCAGCTCAAGAGGGACAGGTAGCACTAGCTCTCTCGAGCAGTACTTC.